The sample holds many counts of the clone carrying this T cell receptor (beta chain). Its antigen is as yet unknown. CDR3 length equals 14 residues. CDR1 MNHNS and CDR2 SASEGT come from the germline V gene. The V gene end was trimmed by 5 bases and the J gene end by 6 bases; junction bases not matched to a gene: 8. Arm-PCR of CDR3 regions and iRepertoire HTBI primers were the basis on which TCR beta libraries were built. TCRdb re-derived calls from the multiplex PCR reads in MiXCR, one entry per CDR3 protein. The data contain about 620,000 distinct CDR3 sequences, 16% of them singletons. This entry comes from a study of regulatory T cells in long-lasting Graves disease. Sample time point: newly diagnosed GD, antithyroid drugs for less than 3 months. RNA from PBMCs was the source of the TCR library. Study-level points and caveats: Patients with persistent disease showed a bias toward TRBV28, TRBJ1-2 and TRBJ2-5.

This sample was also put to use in a study of T cells in Graves' hyperthyroidism and ophthalmopathy. That investigation notes: With a duration under 2 months, the hyperthyroidism was newly diagnosed in patients aged 18 to 65. First-round RT-PCR with HTBI primers amplified the TCR CDR3 region. Ophthalmopathy got predicted by the model a median around 6.6 months before its onset.

This chain uses TRBV6-1 with TRBJ1-2, with 8 nucleotides matching TRBD1. This sample comprised peripheral blood mononuclear cells (PBMCs), obtained at new diagnosis, from a patient treated with antithyroid drugs. The TCR was taken from a woman aged 30 to 39 with Graves disease. The CDR3 DNA sequence: TGTGCCAGCAGTCTCGGACAGGGAATGGATGGCTACACCTTC. This sequence encodes CASSLGQGMDGYTF.